Below, one T cell receptor beta chain is given with its context. Germline V gives CDR1 SGHDN, CDR2 FVKESK. CDR3 length: 15 residues. V was cut by 2 bases and J by 5 bases, with 13 bases left in between. The sample belongs to a study of identifying expanded T cells in peripheral blood. Measured with immunoSEQ multiplex PCR; TCRdb has only the in-frame clones, and not every one. The sample includes about 100,000 clones, about 90% seen only once; the top ten take just over 5.5%. The chain recombines TRBV14 with TRBJ2-1; D possibly uses TRBD1 or TRBD2 (5 bases each). Sequencing input: blood. The TCR comes from a person aged 18 to 75 in good health. CDR3: CASSQLRGHNNEQFF. Here the CDR3 DNA reads TGTGCCAGCAGCCAATTGAGGGGCCATAACAATGAGCAGTTCTTC.